This passage covers 14 T cell receptor beta chains from one sample sequenced in a study of PD-L1 blockade in urothelial cancer (dated by TCRdb to the late 2010s). Library prep was done by the immunoSEQ multiplex PCR assay. TCRdb obtained this table from immuneACCESS and retained in-frame rearrangements with V and J assigned. These tables miss some clones; where compared with another copy, unresolved V genes account for less than half of the shortfall, and the remainder is unexplained. For this sample there are fewer than 90,000 clones; more than 85% appear just once. The ten largest clones take up roughly 0.87% of the sample. The sample's time point, from its label and the paper: peripheral blood 6 weeks after treatment start. Specimen: PBMCs, collected around atezolizumab (anti-PD-L1) treatment. These receptors all come from a woman older than 75 with urothelial cancer.

This rearrangement joins TRBV5-4 to TRBJ2-1; a possible D gene is TRBD2 (6 bases). V was pared by 3 bases and J by 5 bases, with 9 bases between. The CDR3 sequence is 13 residues long. Germline V gene lookup returns CDR1 SGHNT and CDR2 YYREEE (reference sequence). This CDR3 is CASSSPGDNEQFF. Written as DNA, the CDR3 is TGTGCCAGCAGCTCCCCGGGGGACAATGAGCAGTTCTTC.

The sample holds one count of this clone. This chain links TRBV25-1 with TRBJ2-3; 12 bases agree with TRBD2. The CDR3 is made up of 16 amino acids. Looked up from germline, CDR1 is MGHDK and CDR2 is SYGVNS. Unmatched junction bases numbered 11, after V lost 5 bases and J lost 8 bases. The CDR3 DNA reads as TGTGCCAGCAGTATCGGTCTAGCGGGAGGGTTGGGTACGCAGTATTTT. It specifies CASSIGLAGGLGTQYF. The full variable domain, completed using reference TRBV25-1 and TRBJ2-3, is EADIYQTPRYLVIGTGKKITLECSQTMGHDKMYWYQQDPGMELHLIHYSYGVNSTEKGDLSSESTVSRIRTEHFPLTLESARPSHTSQYLCASSIGLAGGLGTQYFGPGTRLTVL.

The chain couples TRBV18 to TRBJ2-7; 9 bases line up with TRBD1. CDR3 size: 15 residues. J lost 0 bases, V lost 6 bases, and 6 bases had no gene match. The germline V gene encodes CDR1 KGHSH and CDR2 LQKENI. CDR3 in amino acids: CASSPGQGSSYEQYF. The CDR3 bases are TGTGCCAGCTCCCCGGGACAGGGTAGCTCCTACGAGCAGTACTTC.

The rearrangement joins TRBV30 to TRBJ1-1; no firm D call. V was clipped by 3 bases and J by 5 bases, with 10 bases between them. Germline CDR1 GTSNPN, CDR2 SVGIG (reference sequence). The CDR3 sequence is 12 residues long. The CDR3 nucleotides read TGTGCCTGGAGCCTAAGTACGACTGAAGCTTTCTTT. Translated, it gives CAWSLSTTEAFF.

V and J are TRBV10-3 and TRBJ1-4, with a weak D call TRBD1 (5 bases). CDR3 length: 13 amino acids. CDR1 is ENHRY, CDR2 SYGVKD, per germline. Deletions cut 6 bases from V and 7 bases from J, with 12 bases between. The CDR3, as DNA: TGTGCCATCAGCGGCACAGGTGCTGAAAAACTGTTTTTT. It is translated as CAISGTGAEKLFF.

The V gene is TRBV27, the J gene TRBJ1-2, with TRBD1 matching 7 bases. CDR1 is MNHEY, CDR2 SMNVEV, per germline (reference sequence). The CDR3 loop spans 15 amino acids. The V gene end was trimmed by 2 bases and the J gene end by 7 bases; junction bases not matched to a gene: 10. The CDR3 nucleotides are TGTGCCAGCAGTTTAAGTACAGGGGTCCCCGGTGGCTACACCTTC. Translating it yields CASSLSTGVPGGYTF.

The chain recombines TRBV14 with TRBJ1-2; D is uncertain. Trimming removed 0 bases from V and 1 base from J, with 9 bases in between. The CDR3 extends over 15 amino acids. Germline loops: CDR1 SGHDN, CDR2 FVKESK. The CDR3 bases are TGTGCCAGCAGCCAAGACCTCTCTATTAACTATGGCTACACCTTC. Its translation is CASSQDLSINYGYTF.

This rearrangement joins TRBV25-1 to TRBJ1-3, with 8 bases matching TRBD1. J gave up 2 bases and V 10 bases, and 4 bases lay outside the gene matches. The CDR3 contains 13 residues. Germline V gene data show CDR1 as MGHDK and CDR2 as SYGVNS. CDR3 loop: CATEDRAGNTIYF. CDR3 nucleotide sequence: TGTGCCACCGAGGACAGGGCTGGAAACACCATATATTTT.

The chain has TRBV5-1 and TRBJ2-6; 9 bases align to TRBD1. J lost 4 bases, V lost 8 bases, and 19 bases had no gene match. Per the germline V gene, CDR1 is SGHRS and CDR2 is YFSETQ. The CDR3 sequence is 19 residues long. The CDR3: CASSSPGTGTFWGANVLTF. CDR3 DNA sequence: TGCGCCAGTTCAAGTCCGGGGACAGGGACCTTCTGGGGGGCCAACGTCCTGACTTTC.

Written as DNA, the CDR3 is TGTGCCTGGAGTGTACAGTGGGAGCAGTACTTC. Its translation is CAWSVQWEQYF. The chain is built from TRBV30 and TRBJ2-7; D uncertain. In germline, CDR1 is GTSNPN, CDR2 SVGIG (reference sequence). Trimming took off 0 bases at V and 7 bases at J, with 7 bases between the two ends. This CDR3 contains 11 residues. Full variable domain (rest looked up from reference TRBV30 and TRBJ2-7): SQTIHQWPATLVQPVGSPLSLECTVEGTSNPNLYWYRQAAGRGLQLLFYSVGIGQISSEVPQNLSASRPQDRQFILSSKKLLLSDSGFYLCAWSVQWEQYFGPGTRLTVT.

The chain is built from TRBV9 and TRBJ2-7; 8 bases are shared with TRBD2. The CDR3 covers 15 residues. With 0 bases clipped from V and 7 bases from J, the junction kept 9 bases outside the gene matches. Germline assignment: CDR1 SGDLS and CDR2 YYNGEE. CDR3 amino acids: CASSVGGSGSVEQYF. The DNA of the CDR3 is TGTGCCAGCAGCGTAGGCGGGAGCGGGAGTGTAGAGCAGTACTTC.

V and J are TRBV30 and TRBJ2-7; possibly TRBD2 for D (6 bases). The CDR3 spans 14 residues. The V gene's germline CDR1 is GTSNPN and CDR2 SVGIG (reference sequence). The V end lost 4 bases, the J end lost 7 bases, and 20 bases lay between the germline ends. The CDR3 is CAWKERESLREQYF. In nucleotides, the CDR3 is TGTGCCTGGAAGGAACGGGAGTCCCTCAGAGAGCAGTACTTC.

This chain uses TRBV28 with TRBJ1-2; D unresolved. This CDR3 has 12 residues. In germline, CDR1 is MDHEN, CDR2 SYDVKM. Trimming removed 7 bases at V and 6 bases at J, with 12 bases between. The CDR3 nucleotides read TGTGCCAGCATCTTTGGGGAGGATGGCTACACCTTC. Encoded protein: CASIFGEDGYTF.

The gene calls are TRBV30 and TRBJ1-1, with 7 positions matching TRBD1. This CDR3 comprises 13 residues. CDR1 and CDR2 (germline): GTSNPN, SVGIG (reference sequence). V was pared by 5 bases and J by 6 bases, with 9 bases of the junction left unmatched. Written as DNA, the CDR3 is TGTGCCTGGGAGAGTGGGCAGGGGGCTGAAGCTTTCTTT. Protein sequence: CAWESGQGAEAFF.